This T cell receptor (beta chain) was documented in a study of breast tumors, draining lymph nodes, adjacent tissues. The CDR3 loop spans 15 amino acids. Deletions cut 5 bases from V and 4 bases from J, with 14 bases between. This clonotype was counted ten times or more. Breast cancer patients provided tissue from their axillary draining lymph nodes. TCRdb reanalysed the multiplex PCR reads using MiXCR and keeps one entry per CDR3 protein. The sample lists about 230,000 distinct CDR3 sequences, less than 40% occurring once. The sequence came from a female donor with breast cancer. Some clones in this sample may be carry-over from other donors' samples. Sequencing used axillary lymph node tissue. This chain connects TRBV12-3 or TRBV12-4 to TRBJ1-4, with a weak D call TRBD1 (6 bases). The CDR3 sequence: CASSPGQSFNEKLFF. CDR3 sequence (DNA): TGTGCCAGCAGTCCCGGACAGTCTTTTAATGAAAAACTGTTTTTT.